The 4 T cell receptor beta chains given below trace back to one sample, sequenced in a study of STAT3 mutations in large granular lymphocyte leukemia. Study observations and caveats: In T-cell large granular lymphocyte leukemia, about half of patients showed multiple immunodominant subclonotypes.

These receptors have no identified antigens. The table came from immunoSEQ multiplex PCR; TCRdb's copy has only in-frame clones and leaves some out. The sample lists 2,000 to 2,500 clones; more than 55% were seen once. The specimen was peripheral blood mononuclear cells. The receptors were sampled from a man between 60 and 75 years old with T-cell large granular lymphocyte leukemia. Some clones in this sample may be carry-over from other donors' samples.

The chain employs TRBV13 and TRBJ2-7; no clear D gene. V shed 5 bases and J shed 3 bases, with 11 bases lying between them. This CDR3 is built from 13 residues. Germline V gene data show CDR1 as PRHDT and CDR2 as FYEKMQ (reference sequence). The CDR3 nucleotides are TGTGCCAGCAGCCCCCCGTACCGCTACGAGCAGTACTTC. This encodes CASSPPYRYEQYF.

The CDR3 spells CASRNAKKPYEQYF. CDR3 coding DNA: TGTGCCAGCAGGAACGCAAAAAAGCCCTACGAGCAGTACTTC. This rearrangement joins TRBV6-6 to TRBJ2-7; D unresolved. The CDR3 extends over 14 amino acids. The germline gives CDR1 MNHNY, CDR2 SVGAGI (reference sequence). Between the trimmed V and J ends, which lost 6 bases and 2 bases, there was a span of 14 bases.

This clone appeared once. The J gene is TRBJ1-6, the V gene TRBV5-4; D unclear. The length of the CDR3 is 16 residues. V lost 4 bases to trimming and J lost 5 bases, with 16 bases between them. Germline values: CDR1 SGHNT, CDR2 YYREEE (reference sequence). CDR3 nucleotide sequence: TGTGCCAGCAGCAAGGGAGGGATTCGAAATAATTCACCCCTCCACTTT. Protein sequence: CASSKGGIRNNSPLHF.

This chain links TRBV5-1 with TRBJ1-6; possible D gene TRBD1, 5 bases. Germline V gene data show CDR1 as SGHRS and CDR2 as YFSETQ. The CDR3 is 13 amino acids. Trimming shortened V by 0 bases and J by 7 bases, and 5 bases separated the two germline ends. For the CDR3, the DNA is TGCGCCAGCAGCTTGGGACAGAATTCACCCCTCCACTTT. Protein product: CASSLGQNSPLHF.